This T cell receptor (beta chain) emerged from a study of regulatory T cells in long-lasting Graves disease. Comment on this clonotype: Its antigen is unidentified.

Study outcomes and limitations: Only a small sample size was used, which may have cut accuracy.

Libraries of TCR beta came from iRepertoire HTBI primers plus Arm-PCR of CDR3 regions. TCRdb reprocessed the multiplex PCR reads via MiXCR and lists one record per CDR3 protein. This table has 400,000 or so distinct CDR3 sequences, about a fifth appearing once. With 3 bases removed from V and 5 bases from J, the gap between germline ends came to 10 bases. There are 13 residues in the CDR3. Germline assignment: CDR1 DFQATT and CDR2 SNEGSKA (reference sequence). The time point was: persistent/refractory GD, antithyroid drugs over 5 years with positive TRAb. RNA extracted from PBMCs served as the sequencing template. EDTA tubes received roughly 9 milliliters of collected peripheral blood.

The sample here was peripheral blood mononuclear cells (PBMCs), taken when the disease was refractory, from a patient treated with antithyroid drugs. This rearrangement joins TRBV20-1 to TRBJ2-2; D might be TRBD2 (5 bases). The receptor comes from a female donor with Graves disease. The CDR3 bases are TGCAGTGCTAGTAGAGGGCGGACCGGGGAGCTGTTTTTT. This codes for CSASRGRTGELFF.